These T cell receptor beta chains were read from a single sample in a study of cytomegalovirus exposure and HLA in healthy donors. This table comes from immunoSEQ multiplex PCR, and its TCRdb copy is limited to in-frame clones, with some not included. The table has 170,000 or so clones, just under 80% seen once. Sequenced sample: PBMCs. These receptors all come from a woman aged 45-65 years in good health and CMV-seropositive. The CDR3 runs from the conserved cysteine through the conserved F or W. D genes are given only for firm matches. Not all rows give a size; the values are once, few, many and, for expanded clones, a class.

v_gene,j_gene,d_gene,abundance,CDR3nt,CDR3aa
TRBV29-1,TRBJ2-1,.,.,TGCAGCGTTGAAGGGGTAACTAGTCCCACCGCCTATGGGCAGTTCTTC,CSVEGVTSPTAYGQFF
TRBV9,TRBJ1-4,.,.,TGTGCCAGCAGCCCGAGCGAGGGCATGCGGCATGGAGAAAAACTGTTTTTT,CASSPSEGMRHGEKLFF
TRBV11-2,TRBJ2-7,TRBD1,once,TGTGCCAGCAGCTCGCGACAGGGGGCGAAGTACGAGCAGTACTTC,CASSSRQGAKYEQYF
TRBV19,TRBJ1-5,.,.,TGTGCCAGTAGCGGGCGGGGCAGGGACGCCGGCCGCTCTCAGCCCCAGCATTTT,CASSGRGRDAGRSQPQHF
TRBV5-1,TRBJ2-5,TRBD1,few,TGCGCCAGCAGCTTACAGGGGGCGGAGACCCAGTACTTC,CASSLQGAETQYF
TRBV7-9,TRBJ2-1,.,.,TGTGCCAGCAGCGGTCAGGGCACATACAATGAGCAGTTCTTC,CASSGQGTYNEQFF
TRBV7-3,TRBJ1-2,.,.,TGTGCCAGCAGCTTAACGGGACGGGGGACCCGCCAGGGTGGCTACACCTTC,CASSLTGRGTRQGGYTF
TRBV11-3,TRBJ2-1,TRBD2,.,TGTGCCAGCAGCTTGGGACTAGGCTCCTACAATGAGCAGTTCTTC,CASSLGLGSYNEQFF
TRBV7-9,TRBJ1-2,.,.,TGTGCCAGCGGCAGGGTTGGCGACTATGGCTACACCTTC,CASGRVGDYGYTF
TRBV28,TRBJ1-1,TRBD1,.,TGTGCCAGCAGTCCTACTTACAGGGGGCCGGGGGACAGACCTGAAGCTTTCTTT,CASSPTYRGPGDRPEAFF
TRBV2,TRBJ2-5,TRBD1,.,TGTGCCAGCGGCCCTGGGACAGGGGATGAGACCCAGTACTTC,CASGPGTGDETQYF
TRBV9,TRBJ2-1,TRBD2,.,TGTGCCAGCAGCGCAGGACTAGCGGGGTACAATGAGCAGTTCTTC,CASSAGLAGYNEQFF